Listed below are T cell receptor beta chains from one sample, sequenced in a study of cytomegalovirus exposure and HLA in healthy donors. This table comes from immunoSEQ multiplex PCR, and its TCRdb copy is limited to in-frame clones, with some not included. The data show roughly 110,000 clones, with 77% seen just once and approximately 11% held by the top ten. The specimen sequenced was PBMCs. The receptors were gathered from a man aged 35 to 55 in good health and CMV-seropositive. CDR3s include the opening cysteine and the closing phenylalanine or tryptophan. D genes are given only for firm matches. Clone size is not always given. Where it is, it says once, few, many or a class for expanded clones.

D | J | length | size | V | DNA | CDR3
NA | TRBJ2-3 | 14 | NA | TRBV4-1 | TGCGCCAGCAGGCGGGATCCCGGCACAGATACGCAGTATTTT | CASRRDPGTDTQYF
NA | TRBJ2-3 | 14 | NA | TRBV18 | TGTGCCAGCTCAGGGGGGTACAGCACAGATACGCAGTATTTT | CASSGGYSTDTQYF
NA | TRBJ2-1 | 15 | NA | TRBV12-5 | TGTGCTAGTGGTTTGGGTCAAAACAGGTACAATGAGCAGTTCTTC | CASGLGQNRYNEQFF
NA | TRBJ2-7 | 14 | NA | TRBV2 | TGTGCCAGCAGTGAAGAAGGGCAGGGCTACGAGCAGTACTTC | CASSEEGQGYEQYF
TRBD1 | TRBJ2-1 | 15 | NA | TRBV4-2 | TGTGCCAGCAGCCAGGACAGGCTTAGGAGCAATGAGCAGTTCTTC | CASSQDRLRSNEQFF
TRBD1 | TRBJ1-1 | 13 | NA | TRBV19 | TGTGCCAGTAGAATAGACAGGGACACTGAAGCTTTCTTT | CASRIDRDTEAFF
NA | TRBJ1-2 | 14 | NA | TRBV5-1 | TGCGCCAGCAGCCCCCCGGGAGGTAACTATGGCTACACCTTC | CASSPPGGNYGYTF
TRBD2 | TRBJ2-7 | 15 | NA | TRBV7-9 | TGTGCCAGCAGCCCGGGACTAGCGGGGACCTACGAGCAGTACTTC | CASSPGLAGTYEQYF
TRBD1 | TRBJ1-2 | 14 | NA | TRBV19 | TGTGCCAGTAGTGGTGGGACAGATCGTGATGGCTACACCTTC | CASSGGTDRDGYTF
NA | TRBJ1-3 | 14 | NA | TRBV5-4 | TGTGCCAGCAGCTCCTTGGGGCGCAGAAACACCATATATTTT | CASSSLGRRNTIYF
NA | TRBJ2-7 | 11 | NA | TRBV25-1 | TGTGCCAGCAGTTATCAATCGTCGGAGTACTTC | CASSYQSSEYF
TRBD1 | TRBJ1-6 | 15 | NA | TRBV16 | TGTGCCAGCAGCCGCGGGACAGAATTTAATTCACCCCTCCACTTT | CASSRGTEFNSPLHF
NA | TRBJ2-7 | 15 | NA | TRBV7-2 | TGTGCCAGCAGCCGGAGGGGGGGGGCTTTCTACGAGCAGTACTTC | CASSRRGGAFYEQYF
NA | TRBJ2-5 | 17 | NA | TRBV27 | TGTGCCAGCAGTTTAGGTCGGCAACAGATTTTTCAAGAGACCCAGTACTTC | CASSLGRQQIFQETQYF
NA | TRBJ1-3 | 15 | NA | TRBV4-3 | TGCGCCAGCAGCCACCCACAGGGAGTCGGAAACACCATATATTTT | CASSHPQGVGNTIYF
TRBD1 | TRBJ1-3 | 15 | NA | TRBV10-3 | TGTGCCATCTGGACAGGTACCCACTCTGGAAACACCATATATTTT | CAIWTGTHSGNTIYF
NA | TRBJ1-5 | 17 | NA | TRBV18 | TGTGCCAGCTCACCCCAAGGCGGCAGCCGGAGCAATCAGCCCCAGCATTTT | CASSPQGGSRSNQPQHF
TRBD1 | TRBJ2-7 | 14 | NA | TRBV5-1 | TGCGCCAGCAGCATCACCGGGACAGGGCTCGAGCAGTACTTC | CASSITGTGLEQYF
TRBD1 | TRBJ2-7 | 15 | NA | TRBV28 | TGTGCCAGCAGTTTCCCCGGGACAGGAAGGGGCGAGCAGTACTTC | CASSFPGTGRGEQYF
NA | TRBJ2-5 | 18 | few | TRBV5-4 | TGTGCCAGCAGCTTGGACGCCTTCTCGACAGGTCACCAAGAGACCCAGTACTTC | CASSLDAFSTGHQETQYF
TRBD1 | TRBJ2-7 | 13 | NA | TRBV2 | TGTGCCAGCAGGGTGACAGGGTCCCACGAGCAGTACTTC | CASRVTGSHEQYF
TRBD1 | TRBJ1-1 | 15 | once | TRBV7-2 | TGTGCCAGCAGCTTGCTCAGGGGGCCGAGCACTGAAGCTTTCTTT | CASSLLRGPSTEAFF
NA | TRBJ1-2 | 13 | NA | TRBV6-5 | TGTGCCAGCAGTCCGACTTTTAACTATGGCTACACCTTC | CASSPTFNYGYTF
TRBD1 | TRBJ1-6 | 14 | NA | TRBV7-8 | TGTGCCAGCAGCCGGGACAGGGGTAACTCACCCCTCCACTTT | CASSRDRGNSPLHF
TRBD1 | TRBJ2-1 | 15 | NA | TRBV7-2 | TGTGCCAGCAGCTTAATGACAGGGATTCAAGGTGAGCAGTTCTTC | CASSLMTGIQGEQFF
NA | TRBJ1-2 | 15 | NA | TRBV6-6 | TGTGCCAGCAGTTCCCCCCTAAGAGAGAGCTATGGCTACACCTTC | CASSSPLRESYGYTF
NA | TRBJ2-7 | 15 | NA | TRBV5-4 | TGTGCCAGCAGCTTGGGTGGCAGGTCGTCCTACGAGCAGTACTTC | CASSLGGRSSYEQYF
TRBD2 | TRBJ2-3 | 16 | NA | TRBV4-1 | TGCGCCAGCAGCCAAGAGGGTAGCGGGGTTGCAGATACGCGGTATTTT | CASSQEGSGVADTRYF
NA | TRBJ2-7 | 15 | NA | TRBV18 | TGTGCCAGCTCACCACCGGAGAAGTACCCCTACGAGCAGTACTTC | CASSPPEKYPYEQYF
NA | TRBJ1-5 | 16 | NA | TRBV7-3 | TGTGCCAGCAGCGAACACAGGGCCGGTGGCACTCAGCCCCAGCATTTT | CASSEHRAGGTQPQHF
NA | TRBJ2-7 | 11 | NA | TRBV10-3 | TGTGCCATCAGTGAGTTCTACGAGCAGTACTTC | CAISEFYEQYF
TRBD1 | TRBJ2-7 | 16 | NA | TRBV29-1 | TGCAGCGGGGGGGGACAGGGGGCCCGTCCTTCCTACGAGCAGTACTTC | CSGGGQGARPSYEQYF